The 28 T cell receptor beta chains in this list originate from one sample, sequenced in a study of blood T cells in healthy people across ages. PCR was performed a second time for about 6 to 11 cycles using a sample-barcoded 5' primer and a J-beta primer mix. TCRdb re-analysed the 5' RACE reads in MiXCR, keeping a single row per CDR3 protein. The table shows under 1 million distinct CDR3 sequences, with 40% to 50% occurring only once. The source material was blood. Receptors were obtained from a man in his 60s in good health.

This clonotype showed up just once. CDR3 residues: CASSRQGAGGNTIYF. In DNA, the CDR3 is TGTGCCAGCAGTCGACAGGGGGCCGGAGGAAACACCATATATTTT. J is TRBJ1-3 and V is TRBV28, with TRBD1 identical over 10 bases. The V gene's germline CDR1 is MDHEN and CDR2 SYDVKM. The CDR3 loop spans 15 amino acids. Trimming removed 5 bases from V and 4 bases from J; junction bases left unmatched: 5.

This clonotype occurred a few times. This chain links TRBV9 with TRBJ2-7, with 10 bases lining up with TRBD1. Germline CDR1 reads SGDLS; CDR2 reads YYNGEE. This CDR3 spans 17 amino acids. V shed 0 bases, J shed 2 bases, and the junction held 8 bases outside the gene matches. The CDR3 reads CASSVDGQGVGTYEQYF. The CDR3 DNA follows: TGTGCCAGCAGCGTAGATGGACAGGGGGTCGGGACCTACGAGCAGTACTTC.

This sequence joins TRBV12-3 or TRBV12-4 and TRBJ1-5, with D maybe TRBD1 (6 bases). V gave up 10 bases and J gave up 2 bases, with 9 bases separating them. The CDR3 is 12 residues long. CDR3 nucleotides: TGTGCCACCAACAGGGGCAATCAGCCCCAGCATTTT. Translation: CATNRGNQPQHF.

This rearrangement joins TRBV4-1 to TRBJ1-6; tentatively, D is TRBD1 (5 bases). CDR1 is MGHRA and CDR2 is YSYEKL in the germline V gene. V lost 2 bases and J lost 10, with 15 bases in between. CDR3 size: 15 residues. DNA of the CDR3: TGCGCCAGCAGCCAATTTGGGGCGGTTGGCTCACCCCTCCACTTT. It specifies CASSQFGAVGSPLHF.

This sequence joins TRBV18 and TRBJ2-1; TRBD1 matches at 10 bases. J lost 3 bases, V lost 6 bases, and 8 bases had no gene match. The CDR3 has 16 amino acids. Germline CDR1 and CDR2: KGHSH and LQKENI. The CDR3 bases are TGTGCCAGCTCCCCGGGGGGACAGGGGTACTACAATGAGCAGTTCTTC. Encoded protein: CASSPGGQGYYNEQFF.

The chain recombines TRBV28 with TRBJ2-6; tentatively, D is TRBD2 (5 bases). V lost 5 bases and J lost 4, with 15 bases in between. Germline assignment: CDR1 MDHEN and CDR2 SYDVKM. The CDR3 runs 16 residues. CDR3 loop: CASSDPRGQGANVLTF. Written as DNA, the CDR3 is TGTGCCAGCAGTGACCCTCGGGGTCAAGGGGCCAACGTCCTGACTTTC.

The chain is built from TRBV14 and TRBJ1-2, with 7 nucleotides matching TRBD1. The CDR3 totals 16 residues. V shed 1 base and J 4 bases; nucleotides not matched to a gene: 9. Germline V lookup: CDR1 SGHDN, CDR2 FVKESK. The CDR3 loop reads CASSQGGTGVSYGYTF. The CDR3 DNA reads as TGTGCCAGCAGCCAAGGAGGAACAGGGGTTTCCTATGGCTACACCTTC.

The chain couples TRBV12-3 or TRBV12-4 to TRBJ2-3; TRBD2 is a possible D gene (5 bases). CDR3 size: 13 residues. V was trimmed by 1 base and J by 11 bases, leaving 13 bases between them. The CDR3 bases are TGTGCCAGCAGTTTAGGGACTGATGGTGGGCAGTATTTT. Its protein is CASSLGTDGGQYF.

This clonotype showed up just a few times. The chain employs TRBV4-1 and TRBJ1-5; 9 bases match TRBD1. In germline, CDR1 is MGHRA, CDR2 YSYEKL. V dropped 4 bases and J dropped 7; count of bases not matched to a gene: 11. The CDR3 covers 16 residues. CDR3 nucleotides: TGCGCCAGCAGCCCACCCTTGGGACAGGGCGGACAGCCCCAGCATTTT. It encodes CASSPPLGQGGQPQHF.

The chain is built from TRBV6-5 and TRBJ2-5; 10 positions agree with TRBD2. The CDR3 length is 15 residues. CDR1 is MNHEY and CDR2 is SVGAGI in the germline V gene. Unmatched junction bases numbered 10, after V lost 7 bases and J lost 5 bases. CDR3 residues: CASTRSGGAWETQYF. In DNA form, the CDR3 reads TGTGCCAGCACCAGGAGCGGGGGGGCTTGGGAGACCCAGTACTTC.

This clonotype has ten or more counts. The chain carries TRBV7-9 and TRBJ2-1, with TRBD2 matching over 7 bases. This CDR3 contains 13 residues. Trimming took 1 base from V and 7 from J; bases not matched to a gene: 1. The germline V gene encodes CDR1 SEHNR and CDR2 FQNEAQ (reference sequence). The CDR3 DNA reads TGTGCCAGCAGCTTAGTCGGGGGGAATGAGCAGTTCTTC. It codes for CASSLVGGNEQFF.

This clonotype was observed a few times. CDR3 sequence reads: CSGRQGGGLLYNEQFF. CDR3 nucleotide sequence: TGCAGCGGCCGCCAGGGCGGGGGGCTATTGTACAATGAGCAGTTCTTC. This rearrangement joins TRBV29-1 to TRBJ2-1; 8 bases are shared with TRBD2. Trimming took 7 bases from V and 4 from J; bases not matched to a gene: 15. The CDR3 sequence is 16 residues long. The germline CDR1 and CDR2 sequences are SQVTM and ANQGSEA.

The chain carries TRBV5-1 and TRBJ2-1; D tentatively fits TRBD1 or TRBD2 (6 bases each). V dropped 3 bases and J dropped 6 bases, with 25 bases sitting between them. Germline V gives CDR1 SGHRS, CDR2 YFSETQ. The CDR3 has 18 amino acids. The CDR3 reads CASSSWKGGLDSCNEQFF. CDR3 DNA: TGCGCCAGCAGCTCTTGGAAGGGGGGACTTGACAGCTGCAATGAGCAGTTCTTC.

The chain is built from TRBV29-1 and TRBJ1-2, with D perhaps TRBD1 (5 bases). The CDR3 extends over 13 amino acids. The germline gives CDR1 SQVTM, CDR2 ANQGSEA. CDR3 nucleotides: TGCAGTGCACGGGACGGGGGTTCCTATGGCTACACCTTC. It yields the protein CSARDGGSYGYTF.

This clonotype was recorded once. The V and J genes are TRBV29-1 and TRBJ1-4; no firm D call. Germline lookup yields CDR1 SQVTM and CDR2 ANQGSEA. V was clipped by 5 bases and J by 8 bases, with 15 bases between them. The CDR3 totals 13 residues. The CDR3 here is CSVWPSSGEKLFF. The CDR3 DNA follows: TGCAGCGTTTGGCCGTCCTCTGGAGAAAAACTGTTTTTT.

The gene calls are TRBV3-1 and TRBJ1-2; D is uncertain. Germline assignment: CDR1 LGHDT and CDR2 YNNKEL (reference sequence). V was cut by 3 bases and J by 8 bases, with 22 bases left in between. The CDR3 has 16 residues. CDR3 sequence: CASSHRLRNSHGGYTF. The CDR3 DNA is TGTGCCAGCAGCCACCGGTTGAGGAACTCTCATGGCGGCTACACCTTC. Full variable domain (missing parts from reference TRBV3-1 and TRBJ1-2): DTAVSQTPKYLVTQMGNDKSIKCEQNLGHDTMYWYKQDSKKFLKIMFSYNNKELIINETVPNRFSPKSPDKAHLNLHINSLELGDSAVYFCASSHRLRNSHGGYTFGSGTRLTVV.

Only a few counts were recorded for this clonotype. A read error is possible here, since a much larger clone lies one base away. This sequence joins TRBV28 and TRBJ2-7, with D possibly being TRBD2 (5 bases). In germline, CDR1 is MDHEN, CDR2 SYDVKM. The V end lost 5 bases, the J end lost 3 bases, and 11 bases lay between the germline ends. The CDR3 contains 13 residues. The CDR3 DNA sequence: TGTGCCAGCAGTGTAGGACTCCGCTACGAGCAGTACTTC. Its translation: CASSVGLRYEQYF.

This clonotype was observed a single time. The genes are TRBV3-1 and TRBJ2-5; 11 nucleotides line up with TRBD1. V lost 1 base and J lost 1; bases outside the gene matches: 5. The CDR3 runs 17 residues. CDR1 is LGHDT and CDR2 is YNNKEL in the germline V gene (reference sequence). The CDR3 loop is CASSQVGQGGPQETQYF. The CDR3 DNA reads TGTGCCAGCAGCCAAGTGGGACAGGGGGGCCCCCAAGAGACCCAGTACTTC.

The chain employs TRBV27 and TRBJ1-5; D is unclear. Germline V gene sequence: CDR1 MNHEY, CDR2 SMNVEV (reference sequence). This CDR3 is built from 15 residues. V was cut by 2 bases and J by 5 bases, with 13 bases left in between. The CDR3 is CASSLMGSRDQPQHF. In DNA form, the CDR3 reads TGTGCCAGCAGTTTAATGGGGAGTAGGGATCAGCCCCAGCATTTT.

This clonotype came up a few times. The CDR3 DNA is TGCGCCAGCAGCCAAGATCCGCCCCTCCAGGGGAAGGACTATGGCTACACCTTC. Its translation is CASSQDPPLQGKDYGYTF. The rearrangement joins TRBV4-3 to TRBJ1-2, with a tentative D call TRBD1 (6 bases). Looked up from germline, CDR1 is LGHNA and CDR2 is YSLEER. The CDR3 totals 18 residues. The V gene lost 0 bases and the J gene lost 3 bases, with 20 bases spanning the gap.

The chain is built from TRBV5-1 and TRBJ2-3; the match to TRBD2 covers 12 bases. CDR3 length equals 16 residues. Germline V gene data show CDR1 as SGHRS and CDR2 as YFSETQ. The V and J ends lost 6 bases and 0 bases, in that order; junction bases with no gene match: 5. The CDR3 DNA reads TGCGCCAGCACCCAACTAGCGGGGGGTAGCACAGATACGCAGTATTTT. This encodes CASTQLAGGSTDTQYF.

The chain employs TRBV4-3 and TRBJ1-4, with 7 bases identical to TRBD1. CDR3 length equals 16 residues. The germline V gene encodes CDR1 LGHNA and CDR2 YSLEER. Trimming cost V 4 bases and J 7 bases; bases outside gene matches: 12. CDR3 nucleotide sequence: TGCGCCAGCAGCCGCGGAGTACAGGGGCTGGGTGAAAAACTGTTTTTT. This translates into CASSRGVQGLGEKLFF.

The V gene is TRBV5-1, the J gene TRBJ2-4; D remains ambiguous. The end of the DNA fits TRBJ2-5 better, so the J call may be wrong. Germline V gives CDR1 SGHRS, CDR2 YFSETQ. This CDR3 is built from 15 residues. The CDR3 DNA reads TGCGCCAGCAGCTGGGCAAGCTACGCCCAAGAGACCCAGTACTTC. Residues: CASSWASYAQETQYF.

Concerning this clonotype itself: Because the CDR3 is missing its conserved closing phenylalanine or tryptophan, this is likely a read error. The chain combines TRBV27 with TRBJ2-7; D perhaps matches TRBD1 (5 bases). Between the trimmed V and J ends, which lost 3 bases and 1 base, there was a span of 10 bases. Germline values: CDR1 MNHEY, CDR2 SMNVEV (reference sequence). The CDR3 runs 14 residues. Here the CDR3 DNA reads TGTGCCAGCAGTTTCCTTAGACAGTCCTACGAGCAGTACTCC. Protein sequence: CASSFLRQSYEQYS.

This clonotype was seen at least ten times. Sequence at one end of the junction differs from germline and may be a read error. V and J are TRBV5-1 and TRBJ2-7, with TRBD1 matching 10 bases. Germline CDR1 and CDR2: SGHRS and YFSETQ. This CDR3 is 14 amino acids long. The CDR3 region has the DNA TGTGCCAGCAGCTTGGGGACAGGGGCCTACGAGCAGTACTTC. This sequence encodes CASSLGTGAYEQYF. The entire variable domain, with the rest obtained from reference TRBV5-1 and TRBJ2-7, is as follows: KAGVTQTPRYLIKTRGQQVTLSCSPISGHRSVSWYQQTPGQGLQFLFEYFSETQRNKGNFPGRFSGRQFSNSRSEMNVSTLELGDSALYLCASSLGTGAYEQYFGPGTRLTVT.

The chain is built from TRBV10-1 and TRBJ2-3, with TRBD2 matching over 8 bases. Trimming removed 3 bases from V and 3 bases from J; junction bases left unmatched: 5. The CDR3 loop spans 15 amino acids. The V gene's germline CDR1 is WNHNN and CDR2 SYGVQD (reference sequence). The CDR3: CASSDPAGETDTQYF. CDR3 nucleotide sequence: TGCGCCAGCAGTGACCCAGCGGGGGAAACAGATACGCAGTATTTT.

A few counts support this clonotype. This chain links TRBV15 with TRBJ2-1, with TRBD1 identical over 9 bases. Germline CDR1 reads LNHNV; CDR2 reads YYDKDF (reference sequence). There are 15 residues in the CDR3. Trimming took 1 base from V and 5 from J; bases not matched to a gene: 3. CDR3 nucleotide sequence: TGTGCCACCAGCAGAGGACAGGGGGGGCACAATGAGCAGTTCTTC. It encodes CATSRGQGGHNEQFF. The variable domain in full, completed from reference TRBV15 and TRBJ2-1, reads DAMVIQNPRYQVTQFGKPVTLSCSQTLNHNVMYWYQQKSSQAPKLLFHYYDKDFNNEADTPDNFQSRRPNTSFCFLDIRSPGLGDTAMYLCATSRGQGGHNEQFFGPGTRLTVL.

The chain combines TRBV7-9 with TRBJ1-1, with 8 bases matching TRBD1. Germline CDR1 is SEHNR and CDR2 is FQNEAQ (reference sequence). V shed 5 bases, J shed 4 bases, and the junction held 12 bases outside the gene matches. CDR3 length equals 16 residues. CDR3 amino acids: CASSKQGESTGTEAFF. In nucleotides, the CDR3 is TGTGCCAGCAGCAAACAGGGGGAAAGTACGGGCACTGAAGCTTTCTTT.